This TCR beta chain was obtained from a study of patients and donors after allogeneic stem cell transplantation. MiXCR was run by TCRdb on the RT-PCR reads, yielding one entry per CDR3 protein. The table includes over 350,000 distinct CDR3 sequences, around 16% detected once. The table lists this clonotype with a few counts. CDR3 length: 17 residues. The V segment lost 5 bases and the J segment 2 bases; nucleotides outside the gene matches: 13. Germline V gene sequence: CDR1 SGHTA, CDR2 FQGTGA. The chain combines TRBV7-3 with TRBJ2-3; 7 positions match TRBD2. Sequencing used blood, either unsorted or a sorted T cell fraction (not recorded which). This TCR was recovered from a human donor who was either an allogeneic HSCT recipient or a stem cell or donor lymphocyte infusion donor (not recorded which). It is not recorded whose cells these are; they may come from a transplant donor. Written as DNA, the CDR3 is TGTGCCAGCAGCCCAACAGGTAGCGGGTACCACACAGATACGCAGTATTTT. This translates into CASSPTGSGYHTDTQYF.